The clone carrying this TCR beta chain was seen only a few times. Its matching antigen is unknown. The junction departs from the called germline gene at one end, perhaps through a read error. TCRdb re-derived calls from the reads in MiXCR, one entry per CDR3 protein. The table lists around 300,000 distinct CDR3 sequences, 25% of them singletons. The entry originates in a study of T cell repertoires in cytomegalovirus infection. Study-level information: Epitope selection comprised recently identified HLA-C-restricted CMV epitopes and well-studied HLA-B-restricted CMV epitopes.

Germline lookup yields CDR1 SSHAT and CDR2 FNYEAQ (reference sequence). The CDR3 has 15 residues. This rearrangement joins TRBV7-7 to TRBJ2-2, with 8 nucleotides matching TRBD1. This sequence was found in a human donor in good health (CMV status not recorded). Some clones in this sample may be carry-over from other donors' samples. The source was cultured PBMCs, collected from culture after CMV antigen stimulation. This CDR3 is CASSPGTGNTGELFF. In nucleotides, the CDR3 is TGTGCTAGCAGCCCCGGGACAGGCAACACCGGGGAGCTGTTTTTT.